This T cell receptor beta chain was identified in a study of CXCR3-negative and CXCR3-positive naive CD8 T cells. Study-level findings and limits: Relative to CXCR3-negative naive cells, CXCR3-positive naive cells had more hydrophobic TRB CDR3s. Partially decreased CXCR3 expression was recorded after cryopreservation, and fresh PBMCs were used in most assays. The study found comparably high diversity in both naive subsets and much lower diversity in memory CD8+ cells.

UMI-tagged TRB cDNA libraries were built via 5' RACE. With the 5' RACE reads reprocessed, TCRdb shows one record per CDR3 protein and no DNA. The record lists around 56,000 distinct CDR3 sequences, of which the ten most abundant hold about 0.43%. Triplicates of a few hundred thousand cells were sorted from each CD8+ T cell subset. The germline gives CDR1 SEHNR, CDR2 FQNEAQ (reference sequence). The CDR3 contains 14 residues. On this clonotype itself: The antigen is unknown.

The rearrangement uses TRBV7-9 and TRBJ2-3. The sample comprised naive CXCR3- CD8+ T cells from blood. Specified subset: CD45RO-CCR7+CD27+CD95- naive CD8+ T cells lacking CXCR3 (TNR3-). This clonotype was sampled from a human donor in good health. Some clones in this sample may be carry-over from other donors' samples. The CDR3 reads CASSLSQNTDTQYF.